Listed here is a single T cell receptor (beta chain). Antigen: not known. Combined were second doses at about 4 or about 12 weeks. These data are taken from a study of T cell responses to AZD1222 COVID-19 vaccine. Sequenced by immunoSEQ multiplex PCR; TCRdb stores in-frame clones only, minus some. The table records 88,000 or so clones, less than 90% of them present only once. Germline V gene data show CDR1 as MNHNS and CDR2 as SASEGT. The CDR3 has 15 amino acids. V dropped 3 bases and J dropped 9; count of bases not matched to a gene: 9. Study results and caveats: Spike-specific TCR breadth and depth went up after people got two AZD1222 doses. The donor group comprised mostly white British people and more females; the analysis possibly underestimated clonal diversity. Spike regions recognized by vaccine-associated CD4 TCRs spanned the protein, led by 160-218 and 743-854.

The input for sequencing was peripheral blood, taken 28 days after the second AZD1222 dose. The gene calls are TRBV6-1 and TRBJ1-5; TRBD1 matches 9 bases. This receptor was taken from an adult who received the AZD1222 COVID-19 vaccine. CDR3 loop: CASSEGTGTGGPQHF. The CDR3 bases are TGTGCCAGCAGTGAGGGGACAGGGACTGGCGGGCCCCAGCATTTT.